Listed below are T cell receptor beta chains from one sample, sequenced in a study of shared clonotypes between healthy human individuals. Profiled with immunoSEQ multiplex PCR; TCRdb holds only in-frame clones, not every one. This sample has about 2,200,000 clones, with 93% found just once. Sequences were obtained from naive CD8+ T cells from PBMCs. The receptors originated from a man younger than 35 in good health. Some clones in this sample may be carry-over from other donors' samples. The conserved cysteine and the conserved F or W are not part of the CDR3 here. Each record gives: V gene, J gene, CDR3 protein.

TRBV5-1,TRBJ1-5,ASSLVGIEGNQPQH
TRBV25-1,TRBJ2-1,ASSYRGGPHEQF
TRBV5-6,TRBJ1-2,ASSLGQVDGYT
TRBV13,TRBJ2-5,ASGVRGQETQY
TRBV7-8,TRBJ2-7,ASSGRDRNLYEQY
TRBV19,TRBJ1-2,ASSIRRRGPDYGYT
TRBV18,TRBJ2-1,ASSPGDEEDEQF
TRBV29-1,TRBJ2-1,SAPPRGQINEQF
TRBV19,TRBJ1-1,ASTRGSLGNTEAF
TRBV28,TRBJ1-1,ASSLTRDRGTEAF
TRBV7-3,TRBJ2-7,ASSLVIAGVHYEQY
TRBV6-1,TRBJ2-7,ASRGQSSYEQY
TRBV19,TRBJ1-1,ASASRVDTEAF
TRBV11-2,TRBJ2-1,ASSPPNERDEQF
TRBV7-8,TRBJ2-5,ASSPPLAGGSQETQY
TRBV15,TRBJ2-1,ATSRANFLGSSYNEQF
TRBV13,TRBJ2-7,ASSLGRVQTYEQY
TRBV28,TRBJ1-3,ASSPRGQGFGNTIY
TRBV7-9,TRBJ2-5,ASSIGTGGDLETQY